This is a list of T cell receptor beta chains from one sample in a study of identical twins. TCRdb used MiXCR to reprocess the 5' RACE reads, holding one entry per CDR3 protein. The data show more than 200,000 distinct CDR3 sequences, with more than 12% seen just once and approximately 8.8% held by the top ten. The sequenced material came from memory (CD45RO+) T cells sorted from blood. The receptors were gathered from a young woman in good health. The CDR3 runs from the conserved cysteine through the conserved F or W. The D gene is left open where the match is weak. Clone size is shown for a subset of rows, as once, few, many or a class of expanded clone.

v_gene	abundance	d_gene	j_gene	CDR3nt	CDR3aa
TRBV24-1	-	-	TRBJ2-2	TGTGCCACCAGTGATCGTGGGTGGGGAGTGGCGAACACCGGGGAGCTGTTTTTT	CATSDRGWGVANTGELFF
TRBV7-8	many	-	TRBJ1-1	TGTGCCAGCAGCCGAACCACCTCCGGGCCACCAGAGGCCTTT	CASSRTTSGPPEAF
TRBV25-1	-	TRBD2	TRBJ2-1	TGTGCCAGCAGTCCAAGCGGGACTAGCGGGAGCAATGAGCAGTTCTTC	CASSPSGTSGSNEQFF
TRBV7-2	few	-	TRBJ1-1	TGTGCCAGCAGCTTCACACCGGGGGAGACTGAAGCTTTCTTT	CASSFTPGETEAFF
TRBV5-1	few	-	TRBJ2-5	TGCGCCAGCAGATTGTCCCTCGCGGGGCTCCAAGAGACCCAGTACTTC	CASRLSLAGLQETQYF
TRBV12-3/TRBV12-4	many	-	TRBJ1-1	TGTGCCAGCAGTTTGGGGGCAGGCCAAGGGACTGAAGCTTTCTTT	CASSLGAGQGTEAFF
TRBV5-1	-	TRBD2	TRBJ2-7	TGCGCCAGCAGCACTAGCGGGGAGTACGAGCAGTACTTC	CASSTSGEYEQYF
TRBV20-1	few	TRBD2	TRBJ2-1	TGCAGTGCTACCGGGGGGGCCCCTAGCTCCTACAATGAGCAGTTCTTC	CSATGGAPSSYNEQFF
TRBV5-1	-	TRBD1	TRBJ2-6	TGCGCCAGCAGCTTGCACCTCGGGACAGCTGGGGCCAACGTCCTGACTTTC	CASSLHLGTAGANVLTF
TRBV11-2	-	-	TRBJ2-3	TGTGCCAGCAGCTTATTTTATTCTAGCACAGATACGCAGTATTTT	CASSLFYSSTDTQYF
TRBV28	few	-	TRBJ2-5	TGTGCCAGCAACGCCCTGTTGGGGACCCAGTACTTC	CASNALLGTQYF
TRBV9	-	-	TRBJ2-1	TGTGCCAGCAGCGTAGCTTTTTCATCGGGGGCGGTGGATGAGCAGTTCTTC	CASSVAFSSGAVDEQFF
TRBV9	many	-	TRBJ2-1	TGTGCCAGCAGCACCGGACGGTACAATGAGCAGTTCTTC	CASSTGRYNEQFF
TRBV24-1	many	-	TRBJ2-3	TGTGCCACCAGTGATCCCAAGGGGACAGATACGCAGTATTTT	CATSDPKGTDTQYF
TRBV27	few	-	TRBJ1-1	TGTGCCAGCAGTGGGAATTTGAACACTGAAGCTTTCTTT	CASSGNLNTEAFF
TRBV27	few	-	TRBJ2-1	TGTGCCAGCGGGGTCACTAGTGTCGATGAGCAGTTCTTC	CASGVTSVDEQFF
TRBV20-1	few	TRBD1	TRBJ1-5	TGCAGTGCCGCGACAGGGGATAAGCCCCAGCATTTT	CSAATGDKPQHF
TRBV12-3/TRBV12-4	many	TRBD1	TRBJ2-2	TGTGCCAGCAAATCGGGACAGGGAAATAACACCGGGGAGCTGTTTTTT	CASKSGQGNNTGELFF
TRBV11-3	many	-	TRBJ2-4	TGTGCCAGCAGCTTTGGGGACACCCTAAACATTCAGTACTTC	CASSFGDTLNIQYF
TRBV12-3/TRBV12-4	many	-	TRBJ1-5	TGTGCCAGCAGTTCCTATACAGCCCCCAATCAGCCCCAGCATTTT	CASSSYTAPNQPQHF
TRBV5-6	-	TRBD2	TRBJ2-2	TGTGCCAGCAGCTCCCGGTTGAGCAGGGAGGGCACCGGGGAGCTGTTTTTT	CASSSRLSREGTGELFF
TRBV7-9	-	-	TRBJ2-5	TGTGCCAGCAGCTTAAGAACCCGTGGCGAGACCCAGTACTTC	CASSLRTRGETQYF
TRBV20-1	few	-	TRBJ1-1	TGCAGTTTTAGAAGTCAGTCAGTCACTGAAGCTTTCTTT	CSFRSQSVTEAFF
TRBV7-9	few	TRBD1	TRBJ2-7	TGTGCCAGCAGCTTAGTCCCGACAGGGGCGACTTACGAGCAGTACTTC	CASSLVPTGATYEQYF
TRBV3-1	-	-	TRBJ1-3	TGTGCCAGCAGCCTCCATCGGGACTCTGGAAACACCATATATTTT	CASSLHRDSGNTIYF
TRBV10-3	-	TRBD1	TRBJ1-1	TGTGCCATCAGTGGCGGGACAGGGGGTATGAACACTGAAGCTTTCTTT	CAISGGTGGMNTEAFF
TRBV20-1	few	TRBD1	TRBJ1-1	TGCAGTGCTAGAGATATTGGACAGGGCGTCACTGAAGCTTTCTTT	CSARDIGQGVTEAFF
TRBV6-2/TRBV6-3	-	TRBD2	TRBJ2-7	TGTGCCAGCAGTTTAATGGGAGGGCCGGGAGAGCAGTACTTC	CASSLMGGPGEQYF
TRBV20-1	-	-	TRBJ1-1	TGCAGTGCGAAGCGGGACACCCATGAAGCTTTCTTT	CSAKRDTHEAFF
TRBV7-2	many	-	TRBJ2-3	TGTGCCAGCAGCTGGGACTCCCGCACAGATACGCAGTATTTT	CASSWDSRTDTQYF
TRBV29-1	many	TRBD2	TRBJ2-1	TGCAGCGTTGAATCCAGCGGGGGCTCCTACAATGAGCAGTTCTTC	CSVESSGGSYNEQFF
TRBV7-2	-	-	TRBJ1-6	TGTGCCAGCAGCTTTGGACAAAATTCACCCCTCCACTTT	CASSFGQNSPLHF
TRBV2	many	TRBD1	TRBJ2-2	TGTGCCAGCAGTCTGGGACAGGTTAGGAGGGAGCTGTTTTTT	CASSLGQVRRELFF
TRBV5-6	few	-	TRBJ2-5	TGTGCCAGCAGCTTGAAGGGACAAGAGACCCAGTACTTC	CASSLKGQETQYF
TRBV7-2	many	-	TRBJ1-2	TGTGCCAGCAGCTTAGTGAAAGGGGGTGGCTACACCTTC	CASSLVKGGGYTF
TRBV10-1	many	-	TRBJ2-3	TGCGCCAGCAGTGCGGCGCGTGGGACAGATACGCAGTATTTT	CASSAARGTDTQYF
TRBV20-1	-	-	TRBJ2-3	TGCAGTGCTAGAGATTCAGACGGGGACACAGATACGCAGTATTTT	CSARDSDGDTDTQYF
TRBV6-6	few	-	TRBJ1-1	TGTGCCAGCAGTTGGATCCCGAACACTGAAGCTTTCTTT	CASSWIPNTEAFF
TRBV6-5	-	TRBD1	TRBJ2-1	TGTGCCAGCAGTTACCCCTCGGGACAGCTTTACAATGAGCAGTTCTTC	CASSYPSGQLYNEQFF
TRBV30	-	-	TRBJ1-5	TGTGCCTGGAGCCCCGGGTGGCAGCCCCAGCATTTT	CAWSPGWQPQHF
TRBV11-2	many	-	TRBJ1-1	TGTGCCAGCAGCTTAAACCCAGGTACTAACACTGAAGCTTTCTTT	CASSLNPGTNTEAFF
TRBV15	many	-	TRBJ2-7	TGTGCCACCAGCCTAAACCTCTACGAGCAGTACTTC	CATSLNLYEQYF
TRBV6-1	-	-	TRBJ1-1	TGTGCCAGCAGTCTTCAGGGAGGAAGCACTGAAGCTTTCTTT	CASSLQGGSTEAFF
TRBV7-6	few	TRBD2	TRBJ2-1	TGTGCCAGCAGCTTAGGACTGTCCAGCGGGAGGGCCGATGAGCAGTTCTTC	CASSLGLSSGRADEQFF
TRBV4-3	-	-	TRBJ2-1	TGCGCCAGCAGCCAGGTCTATTACGCGGGATTCACCTACAATGAGCAGTTCTTC	CASSQVYYAGFTYNEQFF
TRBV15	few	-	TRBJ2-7	TGTGCCACCAGCAGAGTGTCAGGCAGTAAATACGAGCAGTACTTC	CATSRVSGSKYEQYF
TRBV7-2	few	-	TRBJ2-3	TGTGCCAGCAGCTTACGACAGAGCACAGATACGCAGTATTTT	CASSLRQSTDTQYF
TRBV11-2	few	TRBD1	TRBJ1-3	TGTGCCAGCAGCTCGGAGAGAGGGACAGGGAAGACCATATATTTT	CASSSERGTGKTIYF
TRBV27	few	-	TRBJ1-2	TGTGCCGCCGGGTATTTACAGGGTAACTATGGCTACACCTTC	CAAGYLQGNYGYTF
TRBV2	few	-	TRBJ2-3	TGTGCCAGCATAGCAGTTTTGACAGATACGCAGTATTTT	CASIAVLTDTQYF
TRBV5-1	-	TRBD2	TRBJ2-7	TGCGCCAGCAGCTCCCTGGGAGGGCCCTACGAGCAGTACTTC	CASSSLGGPYEQYF
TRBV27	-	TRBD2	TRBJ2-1	TGTGCCAGCAGTCGACTAGCGGGGGGCCCCGTTTTCCCGAAGCAGTTCTTC	CASSRLAGGPVFPKQFF
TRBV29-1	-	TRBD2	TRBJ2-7	TGCAGCGTTAGCGGGAGCTCCTACGAGCAGTACTTC	CSVSGSSYEQYF
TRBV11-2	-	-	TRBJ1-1	TGTGCCAGCAGCCCTGGGGTGTGGAGCACTGAAGCTTTCTTT	CASSPGVWSTEAFF
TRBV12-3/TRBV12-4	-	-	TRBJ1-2	TGTGCCAGCTCCTACGGGGTAGGCCTCCAGAACCTCTATGGCTACACCTTC	CASSYGVGLQNLYGYTF
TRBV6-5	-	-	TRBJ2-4	TGTGCCAGCAGTTACTCACGACTTACCTTAAACACGATTCAGTACTTC	CASSYSRLTLNTIQYF